The 27 T cell receptor beta chains below all came from one sample that was sequenced in a study of glioma-infiltrating T cells. Amplification of TCR alpha and beta CDR3 regions from RNA used iRepertoire nested multiplex PCR. TCRdb reanalysed the multiplex PCR reads using MiXCR and keeps one entry per CDR3 protein. The data contain around 99,000 distinct CDR3 sequences, less than 30% of them seen just once; the ten biggest clones take up 35%. The specimen was glioma tissue, nonneoplastic brain tissue, or PBMCs (not recorded which). Receptors were obtained from a human donor with low-grade glioma or glioblastoma, undergoing nonglioma brain surgery, or in good health (not recorded which).

This clonotype was counted ten times or more. The chain joins TRBV27 to TRBJ1-1; tentatively, D is TRBD1 (5 bases). This CDR3 region has 12 residues. Per germline, CDR1 MNHEY and CDR2 SMNVEV (reference sequence). Trimming took off 5 bases at V and 9 bases at J, with 13 bases between the two ends. Here the CDR3 DNA reads TGTGCCAGCAGTACCCGACAGCTTAAAGCTTTCTTT. Encoded protein: CASSTRQLKAFF.

This clonotype was recorded at least ten times. The rearrangement joins TRBV6-2 or TRBV6-3 to TRBJ2-1; the D gene is possibly TRBD1 (6 bases). The CDR3 spans 15 residues. V shed 5 bases and J shed 1 base, with 12 bases lying between them. In germline, CDR1 is MNHEY, CDR2 SVGEGT. The CDR3 coding sequence is TGTGCCAGCAGTCAACAGGGCAGGTCCTACAATGAGCAGTTCTTC. It codes for CASSQQGRSYNEQFF.

This clonotype has at least ten counts. Mismatch with germline at one junction end may stem from a read error. The chain combines TRBV6-2 or TRBV6-3 with TRBJ2-1; 7 bases are shared with TRBD1. Germline loops: CDR1 MNHEY, CDR2 SVGEGT. This CDR3 spans 11 amino acids. CDR3 loop: CSSAGGNEQFF. Here the CDR3 DNA reads TGTTCCAGTGCAGGGGGCAATGAGCAGTTCTTC.

This clonotype is a singleton in its sample. The chain joins TRBV27 to TRBJ2-1; no clear D. Germline V gives CDR1 MNHEY, CDR2 SMNVEV (reference sequence). V dropped 3 bases and J dropped 8 bases, with 11 bases sitting between them. This CDR3 is built from 13 residues. CDR3 DNA: TGTGCCAGCAGTTTGGCCAGGAACTATGAGCAGTTCTTC. Translated: CASSLARNYEQFF.

This clonotype was seen ten or more times. The rearrangement joins TRBV19 to TRBJ1-1, with D possibly being TRBD1 (5 bases). There are 15 residues in the CDR3. In germline, CDR1 is LNHDA, CDR2 SQIVND (reference sequence). Trimming removed 3 bases at V and 2 bases at J, with 13 bases between. The CDR3 spells CASSIWGKGNTEAFF. The CDR3 bases are TGTGCCAGTAGTATCTGGGGGAAGGGTAACACTGAAGCTTTCTTT.

This clonotype was detected ten times or more. This sequence joins TRBV28 and TRBJ2-7; 9 bases agree with TRBD1. Trimming at V came to 8 bases and at J to 7 bases, leaving 12 bases not matched to a gene. Per the germline V gene, CDR1 is MDHEN and CDR2 is SYDVKM. The length of the CDR3 is 14 residues. The CDR3 region has the DNA TGTGCCAGCCTTACACAGGGGGCAGGGTATGAGCAGTACTTC. It translates to CASLTQGAGYEQYF.

Many counts were recorded for this clonotype. The chain is built from TRBV7-2 and TRBJ2-7, with 8 bases fitting TRBD1. V dropped 5 bases and J dropped 6; count of bases not matched to a gene: 9. The germline V gene has CDR1 SGHTA and CDR2 FQGNSA. The CDR3 totals 14 residues. The CDR3 DNA reads as TGTGCCAGCAGCCCTAGGACAGGGTCGAGCGAGCAGTACTTC. It specifies CASSPRTGSSEQYF.

The sample holds many counts of this clonotype. V and J are TRBV11-2 and TRBJ2-1, with no clear D. CDR1 is SGHAT, CDR2 FQNNGV, per germline. The V and J ends lost 11 bases and 5 bases respectively, with 16 bases between them. CDR3 length: 13 residues. The DNA of the CDR3 is TGTGCCCTCCTGAGTCCGATGGACAATGAGCAGTTCTTC. Translating it yields CALLSPMDNEQFF.

This clonotype was detected many times. The V gene is TRBV4-1, the J gene TRBJ2-7; D perhaps matches TRBD1 (5 bases). The CDR3 contains 14 residues. Trimming removed 3 bases from V and 2 bases from J, with 11 bases in between. The germline V gene has CDR1 MGHRA and CDR2 YSYEKL. In DNA form, the CDR3 reads TGCGCCAGCAGCCAGGTACAGGTGACCTACGAGCAGTACTTC. Translation gives CASSQVQVTYEQYF.

Many counts were recorded for this clonotype. This chain links TRBV20-1 with TRBJ1-2, with 7 bases fitting TRBD1. Trimming removed 6 bases from V and 8 bases from J; junction bases left unmatched: 15. This CDR3 has 14 amino acids. Germline V CDR1 and CDR2: DFQATT, SNEGSKA (reference sequence). CDR3 DNA sequence: TGCAGTGCCGAAATGACAGGGCGGAGTGGCGGCTACACCTTC. Its translation is CSAEMTGRSGGYTF.

The chain recombines TRBV25-1 with TRBJ1-1; no reliable D call. This CDR3 region has 14 residues. Per germline, CDR1 MGHDK and CDR2 SYGVNS. The V end was cut by 4 bases, the J end by 6 bases, with 15 bases between. The DNA for the CDR3 is TGTGCCAGCAGTGGGTTCGGACGCCACCCTGAAGCTTTCTTT. This codes for CASSGFGRHPEAFF.

This clonotype was detected ten times or more. V gene TRBV4-1 combines with J gene TRBJ1-5; D is uncertain. This CDR3 spans 15 amino acids. V was shortened by 1 base and J by 2 bases, with 9 bases between the two germline ends. The germline V gene encodes CDR1 MGHRA and CDR2 YSYEKL. CDR3 loop: CASSQVTNGNQPQHF. In DNA form, the CDR3 reads TGCGCCAGCAGCCAAGTGACAAACGGCAATCAGCCCCAGCATTTT.

This clonotype showed up many times. A much larger clone differs by one base, so this may be a read error. The genes are TRBV12-3 or TRBV12-4 and TRBJ1-1; no firm D call. The CDR3 spans 14 residues. V was pared by 2 bases and J by 0 bases, with 7 bases between. DNA of the CDR3: TGTGCCAGCAGTTTATGGAGTTTGAACACTGAAGCTTTCTTT. This gives the protein CASSLWSLNTEAFF.

On this clonotype itself: The germline gene is not matched at one end of the junction; a read error may be the cause. This chain links TRBV5-1 with TRBJ1-4; the D gene is possibly TRBD1 (6 bases). The CDR3 is 15 residues long. Germline V lookup: CDR1 SGHRS, CDR2 YFSETQ. The CDR3 DNA reads as TGCGCCAGCAGCTACGGACAGTTCCATCCTGAAAAAATGTTTTTT. As protein: CASSYGQFHPEKMFF.

As for this clonotype: The junction and the germline gene differ at one end; a read error may be behind it. The chain combines TRBV15 with TRBJ2-1; D may be TRBD2 (6 bases). Germline loops: CDR1 LNHNV, CDR2 YYDKDF (reference sequence). The CDR3 has 17 amino acids. CDR3 DNA sequence: TGTGCCACCAGCGGAGAACCGGGGGAGTTATCATACAATGAGCAGTTCTTC. Translating gives CATSGEPGELSYNEQFF.

This clonotype was counted many times. The CDR3 protein is CASSFKSGTSNTEAFF. CDR3 DNA sequence: TGTGCCAGCAGCTTTAAGTCAGGGACATCAAACACTGAAGCTTTCTTT. The genes are TRBV7-9 and TRBJ1-1; tentative D call: TRBD1 (6 bases). Trimming shortened V by 3 bases and J by 2 bases, and 16 bases separated the two germline ends. CDR3 length: 16 amino acids. CDR1 SEHNR and CDR2 FQNEAQ come from the germline V gene (reference sequence).

This clonotype showed up many times. The V call is TRBV3-1, the J call TRBJ2-7; perhaps TRBD1 as D (5 bases). This CDR3 has 15 amino acids. V lost 4 bases, J lost 3 bases, and 16 bases lay in between. Germline loops: CDR1 LGHDT, CDR2 YNNKEL (reference sequence). The CDR3 sequence: CASSPSWGRSYEQYF. The CDR3 DNA sequence: TGTGCCAGCAGCCCATCATGGGGCCGGAGCTACGAGCAGTACTTC.

There are many counts of this clonotype. The V call is TRBV7-2, the J call TRBJ2-7; 10 nucleotides align to TRBD2. Germline CDR1 SGHTA, CDR2 FQGNSA. V dropped 2 bases and J dropped 2; count of bases not matched to a gene: 12. The CDR3 extends over 18 amino acids. DNA of the CDR3: TGTGCCAGCAGCTTAACCTCCGGGACTAGCGTGAATGCCTACGAGCAGTACTTC. Its translation: CASSLTSGTSVNAYEQYF. The whole variable domain, filled in from reference TRBV7-2 and TRBJ2-7, reads GAGVSQSPSNKVTEKGKDVELRCDPISGHTALYWYRQSLGQGLEFLIYFQGNSAPDKSGLPSDRFSAERTGGSVSTLTIQRTQQEDSAVYLCASSLTSGTSVNAYEQYFGPGTRLTVT.

Only a few counts were recorded for this clonotype. J is TRBJ1-6 and V is TRBV5-1; D is possibly TRBD1 (6 bases). Trimming removed 0 bases at V and 0 bases at J, with 19 bases between. This CDR3 region has 20 residues. Germline V lookup: CDR1 SGHRS, CDR2 YFSETQ. The CDR3 is CASSLGDRQSLSSYNSPLHF. CDR3 bases: TGCGCCAGCAGCTTGGGAGACAGGCAATCGCTGAGCTCCTATAATTCACCCCTCCACTTT.

V usage is TRBV11-2 and J usage is TRBJ2-2, with D maybe TRBD1 (5 bases). The V gene's germline CDR1 is SGHAT and CDR2 FQNNGV. This CDR3 is 16 amino acids long. V gave up 1 base and J gave up 3 bases, with 12 bases separating them. Written as DNA, the CDR3 is TGTGCCAGCAGCTTAGTAAGGGGTGCGGACACCGGGGAGCTGTTTTTT. Translation gives CASSLVRGADTGELFF.

A word on this clonotype: In this CDR3 the conserved last residue, phenylalanine or tryptophan, is missing, so a read error is likely. This chain uses TRBV24-1 with TRBJ2-1, with D tentatively TRBD1 (6 bases). The CDR3 spans 17 residues. V was trimmed by 6 bases and J by 8 bases, leaving 25 bases between them. Germline lookup yields CDR1 KGHDR and CDR2 SFDVKD. The CDR3 sequence is CATSPPTPDSPPDEQFS. As DNA, the CDR3 is TGTGCCACCAGTCCCCCAACCCCGGACAGCCCGCCGGATGAGCAGTTCTCC.

At least ten counts were recorded for this clonotype. This chain joins TRBV6-2 or TRBV6-3 and TRBJ2-2, with 7 bases matching TRBD2. The junction had 3 bases not matched to a gene; V was cut back by 2 bases and J by 3 bases. Germline V gene data show CDR1 as MNHEY and CDR2 as SVGEGT. This CDR3 has 15 amino acids. This chain's CDR3 is CASSYGTTYTGELFF. CDR3 DNA: TGTGCCAGCAGTTACGGGACTACCTACACCGGGGAGCTGTTTTTT.

This clonotype was seen at least ten times. This chain links TRBV10-1 with TRBJ2-4; 10 positions match TRBD2. CDR1 is WNHNN and CDR2 is SYGVQD in the germline V gene (reference sequence). CDR3 length equals 14 residues. V lost 11 bases, J lost 9 bases, and 13 bases stayed unmatched. The CDR3 coding sequence is TGCGCCGGCCCTAGCGGGAGTGAAGGGGGCATTCAGTACTTC. It encodes CAGPSGSEGGIQYF.

Concerning this clonotype: This may be a read error: a much more frequent sequence differs by one nucleotide. This chain uses TRBV5-1 with TRBJ1-2; 7 nucleotides match TRBD1. CDR3 size: 16 residues. CDR1 is SGHRS and CDR2 is YFSETQ in the germline V gene. The CDR3 loop is CASSLGQRQPNYGYSF. Written as DNA, the CDR3 is TGCGCCAGCAGCCTGGGACAGCGGCAACCTAACTATGGCTACAGCTTC.

This clonotype was found many times. V is TRBV4-2 and J is TRBJ1-2, with TRBD1 matching over 8 bases. V trimming: 5 bases; J trimming: 4 bases; junction bases outside the gene matches: 6. This CDR3 has 14 amino acids. Germline V gene lookup returns CDR1 LGHNA and CDR2 YNFKEQ. The CDR3 region has the DNA TGTGCCAGCAGCGATCAGGGGGCGGGCTATGGCTACACCTTC. Its protein is CASSDQGAGYGYTF.

The chain is built from TRBV20-1 and TRBJ2-4; D ambiguous. Germline V lookup: CDR1 DFQATT, CDR2 SNEGSKA (reference sequence). Trimming took 3 bases from V and 6 from J, leaving 15 bases between them. The length of the CDR3 is 14 residues. The CDR3 DNA reads TGCAGTGCTAGGGTTGTGCGGAAATTAAACATTCAGTACTTC. Translating it yields CSARVVRKLNIQYF.

This clonotype occurred a few times. The CDR3 coding sequence is TGCGCCAGCAGCTTGAACAGAAGCACTGAAGCTTTCTTT. Translation gives CASSLNRSTEAFF. This rearrangement joins TRBV4-1 to TRBJ1-1; D gene unclear. V lost 5 bases to trimming and J lost 4 bases, with 11 bases between them. Germline V gives CDR1 MGHRA, CDR2 YSYEKL. This CDR3 has 13 amino acids.